This is a list of T cell receptor beta chains from one sample in a study of T cells after yellow fever vaccination. TCRdb re-called the 5' RACE reads through MiXCR, storing one row per CDR3 protein. The sample carries approximately 300,000 distinct CDR3 sequences, about 10% recorded once. Sequencing was performed on CD4+ T cells sorted from PBMCs, taken 45 days after the yellow fever booster vaccination. These receptors were collected from a man between 18 and 35 years old who received the YFV17D yellow fever vaccine. The CDR3 runs from the conserved cysteine through the conserved F or W. A D gene is named only where the DNA matches it firmly. Expanded clones get a size class; other rows say once, few or many, or leave the size out.

d_call | clone_size | j_call | v_call | cdr3_aa | cdr3_nt
TRBD2 | once | TRBJ2-3 | TRBV5-4 | CASSWGGPSPTDTQYF | TGTGCCAGCAGCTGGGGGGGACCCTCACCCACAGATACGCAGTATTTT
TRBD2 | few | TRBJ2-1 | TRBV20-1 | CRYSRGGANNEQFF | TGCAGGTACTCACGCGGGGGGGCCAACAATGAGCAGTTCTTC
NA | many | TRBJ1-2 | TRBV25-1 | CASSRIPGDGYTF | TGTGCCAGCAGCCGAATCCCAGGGGATGGCTACACCTTC
NA | NA | TRBJ2-1 | TRBV6-5 | CASSYSPDNEQFF | TGTGCCAGCAGTTACTCGCCAGACAATGAGCAGTTCTTC
NA | many | TRBJ2-5 | TRBV7-9 | CASSFVGAYQETQYF | TGTGCCAGCAGCTTTGTCGGGGCGTACCAAGAGACCCAGTACTTC
TRBD1 | few | TRBJ2-6 | TRBV11-2 | CASSLIQGTRGANVLTF | TGTGCCAGCAGCTTGATACAGGGGACGCGCGGGGCCAACGTCCTGACTTTC
NA | NA | TRBJ1-1 | TRBV6-5 | CASSYWSILNTEAFF | TGTGCCAGCAGTTACTGGTCGATCTTGAACACTGAAGCTTTCTTT
NA | few | TRBJ2-2 | TRBV19 | CASSIERTGELFF | TGTGCCAGTAGTATTGAGAGGACCGGGGAGCTGTTTTTT
TRBD2 | many | TRBJ2-7 | TRBV4-2 | CASSQVAGVSYEQYF | TGTGCCAGCAGCCAAGTTGCGGGGGTCTCCTACGAGCAGTACTTC
TRBD1 | few | TRBJ1-2 | TRBV27 | CASSERDRGGYTF | TGTGCCAGCAGTGAACGGGACAGGGGTGGCTACACCTTC
TRBD1 | NA | TRBJ2-5 | TRBV20-1 | CSAPDRVETQYF | TGCAGTGCTCCGGACAGGGTGGAGACCCAGTACTTC
NA | few | TRBJ1-1 | TRBV5-1 | CASSPMTRRENTEAFF | TGCGCCAGCAGCCCTATGACGCGGAGGGAGAACACTGAAGCTTTCTTT
NA | many | TRBJ2-3 | TRBV5-1 | CASSFKDTQYF | TGCGCCAGCAGCTTTAAGGATACGCAGTATTTT
TRBD2 | few | TRBJ2-1 | TRBV28 | CASSPSSTSGGKNDNEQFF | TGTGCCAGCAGTCCTTCCTCCACTAGCGGGGGGAAAAATGACAATGAGCAGTTCTTC
NA | many | TRBJ2-5 | TRBV2 | CASSTTYQETQYF | TGTGCCAGCAGTACGACATACCAAGAGACCCAGTACTTC
TRBD1 | NA | TRBJ2-3 | TRBV29-1 | CSVSGTENTDTQYF | TGCAGCGTTTCCGGGACAGAGAACACAGATACGCAGTATTTT
TRBD1 | NA | TRBJ2-2 | TRBV6-5 | CASRQGARLAGELFF | TGTGCCAGCAGACAGGGGGCGCGTTTGGCCGGGGAGCTGTTTTTT
NA | NA | TRBJ2-1 | TRBV27 | CASSFWGRGNEQFF | TGTGCCAGCAGTTTCTGGGGGCGGGGGAATGAGCAGTTCTTC
NA | NA | TRBJ2-3 | TRBV3-1 | CASTGPGTDTQYF | TGTGCCAGCACGGGGCCCGGCACAGATACGCAGTATTTT
NA | NA | TRBJ2-3 | TRBV24-1 | CATPDTDTQYF | TGTGCCACCCCGGACACAGATACGCAGTATTTT
TRBD1 | many | TRBJ1-1 | TRBV10-3 | CAISEPGQGGTEAFF | TGTGCCATCAGTGAGCCGGGACAGGGGGGCACTGAAGCTTTCTTT
NA | NA | TRBJ2-2 | TRBV5-1 | CASSTASNPNTGELFF | TGCGCCAGCAGCACGGCTAGCAACCCGAACACCGGGGAGCTGTTTTTT
NA | NA | TRBJ1-2 | TRBV6-5 | CASTQQEGATYGYTF | TGTGCCAGCACCCAACAAGAGGGAGCAACCTATGGCTACACCTTC
TRBD1 | NA | TRBJ1-4 | TRBV4-3 | CASSQELMIGTGKLFF | TGCGCCAGCAGCCAAGAATTGATGATTGGGACAGGGAAACTGTTTTTT
NA | few | TRBJ2-5 | TRBV5-4 | CASQTRTEDETQYF | TGTGCCAGTCAAACCCGGACAGAGGATGAGACCCAGTACTTC
NA | NA | TRBJ1-2 | TRBV30 | CAWSGAVTPNYGYTF | TGTGCCTGGAGTGGGGCAGTAACCCCGAACTATGGCTACACCTTC
NA | NA | TRBJ2-3 | TRBV7-2 | CASRKQEDTQYF | TGTGCCAGCAGGAAACAGGAGGATACGCAGTATTTT
TRBD1 | many | TRBJ2-5 | TRBV20-1 | CSAGNRDRGLGETQYF | TGCAGTGCTGGAAACCGGGACAGGGGCCTCGGAGAGACCCAGTACTTC
NA | NA | TRBJ2-3 | TRBV28 | CASHDWTDTQYF | TGTGCCAGCCATGACTGGACAGATACGCAGTATTTT
TRBD2 | NA | TRBJ2-3 | TRBV7-9 | CASSLVAGVKDTQYF | TGTGCCAGCAGCTTAGTAGCGGGGGTCAAAGATACGCAGTATTTT
TRBD2 | NA | TRBJ2-2 | TRBV5-1 | CASKGASGNTGELFF | TGCGCCTCCAAAGGGGCTAGCGGAAACACCGGGGAGCTGTTTTTT
NA | few | TRBJ1-6 | TRBV7-2 | CASRNQEYNSPLHF | TGTGCCAGCCGTAATCAGGAGTATAATTCACCCCTCCACTTT
NA | many | TRBJ2-5 | TRBV20-1 | CSARLWEETQYF | TGCAGTGCACGCCTTTGGGAAGAGACCCAGTACTTC
NA | NA | TRBJ1-5 | TRBV7-8 | CASSSSQGMGNQPQHF | TGTGCCAGCAGCAGTTCACAGGGAATGGGCAATCAGCCCCAGCATTTT
TRBD2 | NA | TRBJ2-2 | TRBV9 | CASSVAAGTRRHTGELFF | TGTGCCAGCAGCGTAGCTGCCGGGACTAGGAGGCACACCGGGGAGCTGTTTTTT
NA | NA | TRBJ1-3 | TRBV28 | CASTSSEGRAGNTIYF | TGTGCCAGCACCTCGTCCGAGGGGCGGGCTGGAAACACCATATATTTT
NA | many | TRBJ1-1 | TRBV9 | CASSKGGGPEAFF | TGTGCCAGCAGCAAAGGGGGGGGCCCTGAAGCTTTCTTT
NA | NA | TRBJ1-1 | TRBV6-5 | CASSYSYRNTEAFF | TGTGCCAGCAGTTACTCGTACAGGAACACTGAAGCTTTCTTT
NA | few | TRBJ1-3 | TRBV5-1 | CASSLAGGHGNTIYF | TGCGCCAGCAGCTTGGCTGGGGGGCACGGAAACACCATATATTTT
NA | many | TRBJ1-3 | TRBV9 | CASSVDGVTIGGNTIYF | TGTGCCAGCAGCGTAGATGGAGTGACTATTGGCGGAAACACCATATATTTT
NA | NA | TRBJ1-6 | TRBV28 | CASSPLDGSSYNSPLHF | TGTGCCAGCAGTCCCCTGGACGGGAGCTCCTATAATTCACCCCTCCACTTT
NA | many | TRBJ1-1 | TRBV18 | CASLRDVNTEAFF | TGTGCCAGCCTCAGGGACGTGAACACTGAAGCTTTCTTT
NA | few | TRBJ1-1 | TRBV2 | CANTLGEWTEAFF | TGTGCCAACACTCTAGGGGAATGGACTGAAGCTTTCTTT
NA | many | TRBJ1-4 | TRBV20-1 | CSARDAGKREKLFF | TGCAGTGCTAGAGATGCAGGGAAGCGAGAAAAACTGTTTTTT
TRBD2 | few | TRBJ2-5 | TRBV4-2 | CASSRKVISGGTQETQYF | TGTGCCAGCAGCCGAAAGGTTATATCGGGGGGGACACAAGAGACCCAGTACTTC
NA | NA | TRBJ1-1 | TRBV28 | CASSLTTGHTEAFF | TGTGCCAGCAGTTTAACCACAGGCCACACTGAAGCTTTCTTT
TRBD1 | many | TRBJ2-5 | TRBV18 | CASSPSDRAQETQYF | TGTGCCAGCTCACCATCGGACAGGGCCCAAGAGACCCAGTACTTC
NA | NA | TRBJ2-3 | TRBV5-1 | CASSFGGQGVRDTQYF | TGCGCCAGCAGCTTCGGCGGGCAAGGAGTCAGAGATACGCAGTATTTT
NA | many | TRBJ1-4 | TRBV20-1 | CSGTVNEKLFF | TGCAGTGGGACGGTGAATGAAAAACTGTTTTTT
NA | many | TRBJ1-1 | TRBV4-1 | CASSQELGGRGAEAFF | TGCGCCAGCAGCCAAGAGTTGGGAGGCCGGGGGGCTGAAGCTTTCTTT
NA | NA | TRBJ2-6 | TRBV12-3/TRBV12-4 | CASSSIQISGANVLTF | TGTGCCAGCAGTTCCATACAGATTTCTGGGGCCAACGTCCTGACTTTC
NA | NA | TRBJ2-5 | TRBV10-3 | CAISAGRGGGDRETQYF | TGTGCCATCAGTGCCGGTCGGGGGGGCGGGGACAGAGAGACCCAGTACTTC
NA | many | TRBJ1-5 | TRBV7-9 | CASSYLGPGQPQHF | TGTGCCAGCAGCTACCTCGGCCCGGGGCAGCCCCAGCATTTT
TRBD2 | few | TRBJ2-4 | TRBV12-3/TRBV12-4 | CASREAGGMENIQYF | TGTGCCAGCAGGGAAGCGGGGGGTATGGAAAACATTCAGTACTTC
NA | NA | TRBJ1-1 | TRBV7-3 | CASSSKKGLNTEAFF | TGTGCCAGCAGCTCAAAAAAGGGGCTGAACACTGAAGCTTTCTTT